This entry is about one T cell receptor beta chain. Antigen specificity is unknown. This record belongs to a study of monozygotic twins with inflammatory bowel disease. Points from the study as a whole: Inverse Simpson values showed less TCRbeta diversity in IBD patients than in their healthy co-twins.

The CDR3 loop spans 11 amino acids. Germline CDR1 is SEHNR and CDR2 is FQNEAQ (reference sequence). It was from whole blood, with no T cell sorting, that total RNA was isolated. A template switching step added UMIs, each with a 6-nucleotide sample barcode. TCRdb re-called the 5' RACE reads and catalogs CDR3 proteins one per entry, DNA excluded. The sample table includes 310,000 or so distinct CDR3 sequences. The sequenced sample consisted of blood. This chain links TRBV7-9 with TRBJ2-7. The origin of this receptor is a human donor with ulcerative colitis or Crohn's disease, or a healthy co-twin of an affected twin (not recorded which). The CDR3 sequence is CASSIHHEQYF.